A single sample gave rise to the 32 T cell receptor beta chains below, sequenced in a study of cytomegalovirus exposure and HLA in healthy donors. The PCR was carried out with 60 Vbeta primers and 13 Jbeta primers. Here immunoSEQ multiplex PCR was the method, and the copy in TCRdb shows in-frame clones only, minus some. Seen in this sample are 75,000 to 95,000 clones; the ten most common clones hold about 4.2%. The source material was PBMCs. Receptors originate from a man aged 25-45 years in good health and CMV-seronegative.

The chain employs TRBV19 and TRBJ2-7, with 9 bases matching TRBD1. The CDR3 is made up of 14 amino acids. The germline CDR1 and CDR2 sequences are LNHDA and SQIVND (reference sequence). The V segment lost 7 bases and the J segment 5 bases; nucleotides outside the gene matches: 9. CDR3 residues: CASMGTGLRHEQYF. Written as DNA, the CDR3 is TGTGCCAGTATGGGGACAGGGCTCCGGCACGAGCAGTACTTC.

CDR3 DNA: TGCGCCAGCAGCTTAAGGGGTGGCAATCAGCCCCAGCATTTT. This encodes CASSLRGGNQPQHF. The chain couples TRBV5-1 to TRBJ1-5, with D possibly TRBD1 on 5 matching bases. The CDR3 is made up of 14 amino acids. V gave up 2 bases and J gave up 2 bases, with 8 bases separating them. The germline V gene has CDR1 SGHRS and CDR2 YFSETQ.

The rearrangement links TRBV2 to TRBJ2-3; possibly TRBD2 for D (6 bases). The CDR3 sequence is 14 residues long. V lost 1 base, J lost 6 bases, and 11 bases lay in between. Germline assignment: CDR1 SNHLY and CDR2 FYNNEI. The chain's CDR3 is CASSEVGGSDTQYF. As DNA, the CDR3 is TGTGCCAGCAGTGAAGTTGGGGGGTCCGATACGCAGTATTTT.

The V and J genes are TRBV9 and TRBJ1-5, with D unclear. Germline V CDR1 and CDR2: SGDLS, YYNGEE. V gave up 2 bases and J gave up 3 bases, with 9 bases separating them. The CDR3 has 14 amino acids. The CDR3: CASSVDGVNQPQHF. The CDR3 DNA is TGTGCCAGCAGCGTCGACGGGGTCAATCAGCCCCAGCATTTT. Based on the CDR3 plus reference TRBV9 and TRBJ1-5, the full variable domain is DSGVTQTPKHLITATGQRVTLRCSPRSGDLSVYWYQQSLDQGLQFLIQYYNGEERAKGNILERFSAQQFPDLHSELNLSSLELGDSALYFCASSVDGVNQPQHFGDGTRLSIL.

The chain carries TRBV2 and TRBJ1-5, with 8 nucleotides matching TRBD1. Germline loops: CDR1 SNHLY, CDR2 FYNNEI. This CDR3 has 16 amino acids. The CDR3 loop is CAAGRGPRNSNQPQHF. The CDR3 DNA reads as TGTGCTGCGGGCAGGGGGCCTCGTAATAGCAATCAGCCCCAGCATTTT.

The chain is built from TRBV6-5 and TRBJ2-5; the D gene is possibly TRBD2 (7 bases). The CDR3 has 16 amino acids. The germline V gene encodes CDR1 MNHEY and CDR2 SVGAGI. Trimming removed 0 bases from V and 5 bases from J, with 16 bases in between. The CDR3 region is CASSYSTGGGGETQYF. CDR3 nucleotide sequence: TGTGCCAGCAGTTACTCGACGGGGGGCGGAGGGGAGACCCAGTACTTC.

The rearrangement links TRBV4-1 to TRBJ2-1; 15 bases align to TRBD2. Unmatched junction bases numbered 7, after V lost 4 bases and J lost 6 bases. The CDR3 totals 17 residues. Germline V gene sequence: CDR1 MGHRA, CDR2 YSYEKL. CDR3 nucleotide sequence: TGCGCCAGCAGCCTCACCCCGGGACTAGCGGGAGGCAATGAGCAGTTCTTC. Protein sequence: CASSLTPGLAGGNEQFF.

By frequency, this clone is medium-sized (0.01 to 0.1%). The V gene is TRBV6-4, the J gene TRBJ2-6, with TRBD2 matching 7 bases. The length of the CDR3 is 16 residues. The trim removed 0 bases at V and 2 bases at J, leaving 1 base unmatched. Germline CDR1 reads MRHNA; CDR2 reads SNTAGT. CDR3 region: CASSDSAGTGANVLTF. The DNA of the CDR3 is TGTGCCAGCAGTGACTCAGCGGGGACTGGGGCCAACGTCCTGACTTTC.

V is TRBV5-1 and J is TRBJ2-1; TRBD2 is a possible D gene (5 bases). Germline V gives CDR1 SGHRS, CDR2 YFSETQ. This CDR3 has 16 amino acids. Deletions cut 2 bases from V and 4 bases from J, with 16 bases between. Written as DNA, the CDR3 is TGCGCCAGCAGCTTATCCGGTGTACTAGGGTACAATGAGCAGTTCTTC. Translated, it gives CASSLSGVLGYNEQFF.

In DNA, the CDR3 is TGTGCCAGCAGCTCTCGCCCGGGACAGGGGGCGGACTATGGCTACACCTTC. Its protein product is CASSSRPGQGADYGYTF. The V and J genes are TRBV7-9 and TRBJ1-2; 12 bases align to TRBD1. The CDR3 has 17 amino acids. V shed 4 bases, J shed 3 bases, and the junction held 9 bases outside the gene matches. In germline, CDR1 is SEHNR, CDR2 FQNEAQ (reference sequence).

The V call is TRBV6-5, the J call TRBJ2-7, with 7 bases matching TRBD2. The V segment lost 6 bases and the J segment 0 bases; nucleotides outside the gene matches: 8. The CDR3 loop spans 15 amino acids. Looked up from germline, CDR1 is MNHEY and CDR2 is SVGAGI. The chain's CDR3 is CASRQRGGYSYEQYF. The CDR3 DNA reads TGTGCCAGCAGGCAGCGCGGGGGATACTCCTACGAGCAGTACTTC.

The J gene is TRBJ2-4, the V gene TRBV10-1; 10 bases map to TRBD1. After removal of 2 bases from V and 0 bases from J, the junction contained 22 bases not matched to a gene. The CDR3 sequence is 23 residues long. Germline V gene lookup returns CDR1 WNHNN and CDR2 SYGVQD (reference sequence). The CDR3 DNA follows: TGCGCCAGCAGTGAGACCGGGTTTAGACAGGGGGCGCCCCGGTTTGGAGCCAAAAACATTCAGTACTTC. This translates into CASSETGFRQGAPRFGAKNIQYF.

The J gene is TRBJ2-2, the V gene TRBV5-1; D unclear. The V gene lost 0 bases and the J gene lost 4 bases, with 13 bases spanning the gap. The CDR3 is 16 residues long. Germline V gives CDR1 SGHRS, CDR2 YFSETQ. The chain's CDR3 is CASSLGWAHGTGELFF. The CDR3 bases are TGCGCCAGCAGCTTGGGGTGGGCCCACGGCACCGGGGAGCTGTTTTTT.

The chain carries TRBV30 and TRBJ2-7, with 9 bases lining up with TRBD2. The CDR3 totals 14 residues. The V and J ends lost 2 bases and 2 bases, in that order; junction bases with no gene match: 4. The germline gives CDR1 GTSNPN, CDR2 SVGIG (reference sequence). The CDR3 protein is CAWSKAGGTYEQYF. For the CDR3, the DNA is TGTGCCTGGAGTAAAGCGGGGGGTACCTACGAGCAGTACTTC. Drawing the rest from reference TRBV30 and TRBJ2-7, the complete variable domain is SQTIHQWPATLVQPVGSPLSLECTVEGTSNPNLYWYRQAAGRGLQLLFYSVGIGQISSEVPQNLSASRPQDRQFILSSKKLLLSDSGFYLCAWSKAGGTYEQYFGPGTRLTVT.

V usage is TRBV7-6 and J usage is TRBJ1-1; D unresolved. Trimming cost V 1 base and J 9 bases, with 12 bases left between them. Germline values: CDR1 SGHVS, CDR2 FNYEAQ. The CDR3 runs to 13 residues. CDR3 in amino acids: CASSLGVGGKAFF. DNA of the CDR3: TGTGCCAGCAGCTTAGGGGTTGGCGGCAAAGCTTTCTTT.

The rearrangement links TRBV29-1 to TRBJ2-1, with 9 bases identical to TRBD1. The V gene end was trimmed by 0 bases and the J gene end by 5 bases; junction bases not matched to a gene: 5. The germline V gene encodes CDR1 SQVTM and CDR2 ANQGSEA. The CDR3 has 15 residues. The CDR3 coding sequence is TGCAGCGTTGAAGACGGGACAGGGAGGGACAATGAGCAGTTCTTC. This codes for CSVEDGTGRDNEQFF.

The chain couples TRBV6-6 to TRBJ1-2; 10 bases line up with TRBD1. Per the germline V gene, CDR1 is MNHNY and CDR2 is SVGAGI (reference sequence). The CDR3 covers 13 residues. V gave up 6 bases and J gave up 8 bases; unmatched junction bases: 6. CDR3: CASSDRGLGGYTF. The CDR3 nucleotides read TGTGCCAGCAGCGACAGGGGGCTAGGAGGCTACACCTTC.

The V gene is TRBV6-5, the J gene TRBJ1-2; D uncertain. The CDR3 is 14 residues long. Germline V gene data show CDR1 as MNHEY and CDR2 as SVGAGI. Trimming shortened V by 0 bases and J by 4 bases, and 9 bases separated the two germline ends. The CDR3 region has the DNA TGTGCCAGCAGTTACTCTGGCGGGATCTATGGCTACACCTTC. It is translated as CASSYSGGIYGYTF.

This chain links TRBV27 with TRBJ2-7, with TRBD2 identical over 11 bases. V lost 5 bases to trimming and J lost 2 bases; unmatched junction nucleotides: 2. From germline, CDR1 is MNHEY and CDR2 SMNVEV (reference sequence). The CDR3 contains 14 residues. The CDR3 DNA sequence: TGTGCCAGCAGTCGTAGCGGGAGGGCCTACGAGCAGTACTTC. This encodes CASSRSGRAYEQYF.

This rearrangement joins TRBV2 to TRBJ2-5; D is undetermined. The CDR3 is 14 amino acids. Germline V gene lookup returns CDR1 SNHLY and CDR2 FYNNEI. V gave up 3 bases and J gave up 0 bases, with 8 bases separating them. The CDR3 region has the DNA TGTGCCAGCAGTGATAGTTCGAACCAAGAGACCCAGTACTTC. This sequence encodes CASSDSSNQETQYF.

V is TRBV5-1 and J is TRBJ2-7; D call uncertain. This CDR3 is built from 15 residues. Germline loops: CDR1 SGHRS, CDR2 YFSETQ. The V end was cut by 3 bases, the J end by 0 bases, with 13 bases between. The CDR3 DNA reads TGCGCCAGCAGCTCCCGTAGCAGCCCCTCCTACGAGCAGTACTTC. This sequence encodes CASSSRSSPSYEQYF.

V is TRBV11-3 and J is TRBJ1-2; D might be TRBD1 (5 bases). Trimming shortened V by 1 base and J by 8 bases, and 8 bases separated the two germline ends. Germline CDR1 reads SGHNT; CDR2 reads YENEEA. The CDR3 runs to 12 residues. In DNA, the CDR3 is TGTGCCAGCAGCTTAGGGGGCTCGGGCTACACCTTC. It encodes CASSLGGSGYTF.

V gene TRBV19 combines with J gene TRBJ2-2; D gene unclear. The ends were cut back, 1 base at V and 6 bases at J, with 6 bases in the middle. The CDR3 has 13 amino acids. The germline gives CDR1 LNHDA, CDR2 SQIVND (reference sequence). The CDR3 region is CASSIVVPGELFF. CDR3 bases: TGTGCCAGTAGTATAGTCGTCCCCGGGGAGCTGTTTTTT.

The chain has TRBV11-3 and TRBJ2-7, with 9 nucleotides matching TRBD2. Trimming took 1 base from V and 0 from J; bases not matched to a gene: 4. Per germline, CDR1 SGHNT and CDR2 YENEEA. The CDR3 loop spans 16 amino acids. In DNA form, the CDR3 reads TGTGCCAGCAGCTTAGGGGGTAGCGGGAGCTCCTACGAGCAGTACTTC. This gives the protein CASSLGGSGSSYEQYF.

CDR3 coding DNA: TGTGCCACCAGGGACAGCCTCTACAATGAGCAGTTCTTC. This translates into CATRDSLYNEQFF. The rearrangement joins TRBV15 to TRBJ2-1, with D perhaps matching TRBD1 (6 bases). The CDR3 totals 13 residues. V lost 6 bases and J lost 3, with 9 bases in between. Germline CDR1 LNHNV, CDR2 YYDKDF (reference sequence).

The genes are TRBV7-3 and TRBJ1-4; tentatively, D is TRBD1 (6 bases). Germline-derived CDR1 and CDR2 are SGHTA and FQGTGA. Trimming pared 0 bases from V and 11 bases from J, leaving 19 bases between. The CDR3 is 16 amino acids. The CDR3 bases are TGTGCCAGCAGCTTAACGGTACGGCAGGGGAGGGGGAAACTGTTTTTT. This gives the protein CASSLTVRQGRGKLFF.

The chain employs TRBV30 and TRBJ2-7; 7 nucleotides match TRBD1. CDR1 GTSNPN and CDR2 SVGIG come from the germline V gene (reference sequence). The CDR3 covers 11 residues. Losses at the gene ends were 8 bases for V and 11 bases for J; bases not matched to a gene: 12. The chain's CDR3 is CAGIYRGLKYF. The CDR3 coding sequence is TGTGCCGGAATCTACAGGGGTCTAAAGTACTTC. Using reference TRBV30 and TRBJ2-7 for the parts outside the CDR3, the full variable domain is SQTIHQWPATLVQPVGSPLSLECTVEGTSNPNLYWYRQAAGRGLQLLFYSVGIGQISSEVPQNLSASRPQDRQFILSSKKLLLSDSGFYLCAGIYRGLKYFGPGTRLTVT.

The V and J genes are TRBV10-2 and TRBJ1-6; D uncertain. V was clipped by 7 bases and J by 9 bases, with 10 bases between them. Germline CDR1 WSHSY, CDR2 SAAADI. CDR3 size: 12 residues. Here the CDR3 DNA reads TGCGCCAGCACGGAGGAAGGTTCACCCCTCCACTTT. This gives the protein CASTEEGSPLHF.

This chain uses TRBV5-1 with TRBJ1-2; D unresolved. There are 13 residues in the CDR3. Germline V gene sequence: CDR1 SGHRS, CDR2 YFSETQ. V was trimmed by 5 bases and J by 0 bases, leaving 8 bases between them. For the CDR3, the DNA is TGCGCCAGCAGGAACGGAGCTAACTATGGCTACACCTTC. Its protein product is CASRNGANYGYTF.

This chain uses TRBV4-3 with TRBJ1-1; tentatively, D is TRBD1 (5 bases). CDR3 length: 16 residues. V was clipped by 0 bases and J by 4 bases, with 15 bases between them. Germline V gene data show CDR1 as LGHNA and CDR2 as YSLEER. The CDR3 nucleotides read TGCGCCAGCAGCCAAGAATCGGCGAAGGGGTCCACTGAAGCTTTCTTT. It encodes CASSQESAKGSTEAFF.

The V and J genes are TRBV15 and TRBJ1-2; 11 nucleotides agree with TRBD1. Germline loops: CDR1 LNHNV, CDR2 YYDKDF (reference sequence). V shed 6 bases, J shed 6 bases, and the junction held 6 bases outside the gene matches. The CDR3 consists of 14 residues. CDR3 DNA: TGTGCCACCAGTAGGACAGGGGGCATCGATGGCTACACCTTC. Its protein is CATSRTGGIDGYTF.

The chain uses TRBV7-2 and TRBJ2-5; D might be TRBD2 (7 bases). Trimming shortened V by 5 bases and J by 4 bases, and 14 bases separated the two germline ends. CDR1 is SGHTA, CDR2 FQGNSA, per germline. There are 14 residues in the CDR3. CDR3 DNA sequence: TGTGCCAGCAGCGGCACTAGGGGGGGAGAGACCCAGTACTTC. This encodes CASSGTRGGETQYF.